The 26 T cell receptor beta chains below all came from one sample that was sequenced in a study of identifying expanded T cells in peripheral blood. Repertoires were generated with immunoSEQ multiplex PCR, while TCRdb's copy carries only in-frame clones and drops some. The sample has about 130,000 clones, approximately 86% seen once. Sequenced sample: blood. The receptors shown here come from a person between 18 and 75 years old in good health.

CDR3 sequence reads: CAARLAGGSTDTQYF. CDR3 nucleotides: TGTGCCGCTCGACTAGCGGGCGGTAGCACAGATACGCAGTATTTT. The rearrangement links TRBV6-1 to TRBJ2-3, with 10 bases that match TRBD2. The CDR3 length is 15 residues. Unmatched junction bases numbered 8, after V lost 11 bases and J lost 0 bases. Germline V lookup: CDR1 MNHNS, CDR2 SASEGT.

In its sample, this clone was seen a few times. V and J are TRBV14 and TRBJ1-2; D uncertain. Germline loops: CDR1 SGHDN, CDR2 FVKESK. Deletions cut 2 bases from V and 2 bases from J, with 9 bases between. The CDR3 consists of 14 residues. CDR3: CASSQNHGNYGYTF. The CDR3, as DNA: TGTGCCAGCAGCCAAAACCACGGGAACTATGGCTACACCTTC.

The chain recombines TRBV4-3 with TRBJ1-2; a weak D match, TRBD1 (5 bases). The CDR3 sequence is 14 residues long. The germline V and J ends were trimmed by 1 base and 7 bases, with 13 bases remaining between them. Germline values: CDR1 LGHNA, CDR2 YSLEER. CDR3 sequence (DNA): TGCGCCAGCAGCCAAGGGGGCAGGGATTCTGGCTACACCTTC. It specifies CASSQGGRDSGYTF.

This chain joins TRBV4-3 and TRBJ1-2; D gene unclear. Germline CDR1 and CDR2: LGHNA and YSLEER. V lost 0 bases, J lost 0 bases, and 11 bases lay in between. The CDR3 is made up of 16 amino acids. CDR3 nucleotide sequence: TGCGCCAGCAGCCAAGATCACAGACCAACTAACTATGGCTACACCTTC. Translating gives CASSQDHRPTNYGYTF.

This chain joins TRBV14 and TRBJ2-3; 7 nucleotides line up with TRBD1. V dropped 4 bases and J dropped 2; count of bases not matched to a gene: 3. Germline V CDR1 and CDR2: SGHDN, FVKESK. This CDR3 is 14 amino acids long. The CDR3 protein is CASSRGQFTDTQYF. CDR3 bases: TGTGCCAGCAGCCGGGGACAGTTCACAGATACGCAGTATTTT.

The gene calls are TRBV6-1 and TRBJ1-3; 10 bases are shared with TRBD1. The CDR3 totals 14 residues. Germline CDR1 MNHNS, CDR2 SASEGT. Trimming at V came to 1 base and at J to 6 bases, leaving 0 bases not matched to a gene. The CDR3 here is CASSEGQGANTIYF. The CDR3 bases are TGTGCCAGCAGTGAAGGACAGGGGGCAAACACCATATATTTT.

This sequence joins TRBV7-2 and TRBJ2-3; the D is unclear. V was cut by 0 bases and J by 2 bases, with 6 bases left in between. Germline CDR1 is SGHTA and CDR2 is FQGNSA. This CDR3 has 14 residues. CDR3 bases: TGTGCCAGCAGCTTAGCGGGGTACACAGATACGCAGTATTTT. This codes for CASSLAGYTDTQYF.

This clone was observed a few times. This chain uses TRBV6-1 with TRBJ1-2; D possibly corresponds to TRBD1 (5 bases). The germline V gene encodes CDR1 MNHNS and CDR2 SASEGT. V shed 7 bases and J shed 8 bases, with 23 bases lying between them. The CDR3 covers 15 residues. Written as DNA, the CDR3 is TGTGCCAGCATTGGAGAGGCTGCGGCAGGGAGAGGCTACACCTTC. It codes for CASIGEAAAGRGYTF.

The chain has TRBV5-6 and TRBJ1-2, with D possibly being TRBD1 (6 bases). The germline gives CDR1 SGHDT, CDR2 YYEEEE. V was pared by 8 bases and J by 4 bases, with 9 bases between. CDR3 length: 11 amino acids. CDR3 sequence: CARWTVYGYTF. CDR3 sequence (DNA): TGTGCCAGGTGGACAGTCTATGGCTACACCTTC.

The chain couples TRBV4-2 to TRBJ2-2; maybe TRBD1 (5 bases). The CDR3 contains 14 residues. Germline-derived CDR1 and CDR2 are LGHNA and YNFKEQ. V lost 1 base to trimming and J lost 8 bases, with 11 bases between them. The CDR3 bases are TGTGCCAGCAGCCAAGTGGACACCCCGGGGGAGCTGTTTTTT. This gives the protein CASSQVDTPGELFF.

The table lists this clone with a few counts. The rearrangement links TRBV2 to TRBJ1-6, with 7 bases matching TRBD1. Germline CDR1 and CDR2: SNHLY and FYNNEI. V shed 8 bases and J 5 bases; nucleotides not matched to a gene: 9. The CDR3 has 15 amino acids. Here the CDR3 reads CASQMGTANNSPLHF. In DNA form, the CDR3 reads TGTGCCAGCCAGATGGGGACAGCCAATAATTCACCCCTCCACTTT.

This chain links TRBV7-9 with TRBJ1-6; maybe TRBD1 (5 bases). Germline V gives CDR1 SEHNR, CDR2 FQNEAQ (reference sequence). V gave up 5 bases and J gave up 6 bases, with 5 bases separating them. The CDR3 has 12 amino acids. DNA of the CDR3: TGTGCCAGCAGCGGGGCTAATTCACCCCTCCACTTT. It encodes CASSGANSPLHF. Based on the CDR3 plus reference TRBV7-9 and TRBJ1-6, the full variable domain is DTGVSQNPRHKITKRGQNVTFRCDPISEHNRLYWYRQTLGQGPEFLTYFQNEAQLEKSRLLSDRFSAERPKGSFSTLEIQRTEQGDSAMYLCASSGANSPLHFGNGTRLTVT.

This chain connects TRBV6-5 to TRBJ2-7, with D uncertain. V was trimmed by 5 bases and J by 2 bases, leaving 13 bases between them. Germline CDR1 is MNHEY and CDR2 is SVGAGI. The CDR3 consists of 14 residues. CDR3 region: CASSLRRATYEQYF. DNA of the CDR3: TGTGCCAGCAGTCTAAGACGGGCCACCTACGAGCAGTACTTC.

The chain couples TRBV6-5 to TRBJ1-2; tentative D call: TRBD1 (5 bases). The V and J ends lost 2 bases and 6 bases respectively, with 10 bases between them. There are 13 residues in the CDR3. Germline CDR1 and CDR2: MNHEY and SVGAGI. The CDR3 DNA sequence: TGTGCCAGCAGTTACAGCAGGGTGAATGGCTACACCTTC. Translated: CASSYSRVNGYTF.

As regards this clone: Given a much more abundant clone one base away, this may be a read error. DNA of the CDR3: TGTGCCAGCAGCACACAGGGTACCACCGGGGAGCTGTTTTTT. This sequence encodes CASSTQGTTGELFF. The gene calls are TRBV9 and TRBJ2-2; D is possibly TRBD1 (6 bases). CDR1 and CDR2 (germline): SGDLS, YYNGEE. With 4 bases removed from V and 4 bases from J, the gap between germline ends came to 11 bases. This CDR3 contains 14 residues.

V gene TRBV7-2 combines with J gene TRBJ2-5; 9 positions match TRBD2. Trimming at V came to 2 bases and at J to 4 bases, leaving 8 bases not matched to a gene. The CDR3 runs 16 residues. Germline assignment: CDR1 SGHTA and CDR2 FQGNSA. DNA for the CDR3: TGTGCCAGCAGCTTAACGGTAGCGGGAGAGGGAGAGACCCAGTACTTC. Its protein is CASSLTVAGEGETQYF.

The chain's CDR3 is CASRRTRDSRNIQYF. The CDR3, as DNA: TGTGCCAGCAGAAGGACCCGGGACAGTCGAAACATTCAGTACTTC. The chain links TRBV5-6 to TRBJ2-4, with 7 bases identical to TRBD1. The CDR3 runs 15 residues. Germline V lookup: CDR1 SGHDT, CDR2 YYEEEE. Trimming cost V 5 bases and J 6 bases; bases outside gene matches: 11.

V is TRBV7-9 and J is TRBJ1-2; a possible D gene is TRBD1 (5 bases). Per the germline V gene, CDR1 is SEHNR and CDR2 is FQNEAQ (reference sequence). CDR3 size: 14 residues. Trimming removed 3 bases from V and 2 bases from J, with 10 bases in between. The CDR3 bases are TGTGCCAGCAGCTTCGAGACAGCGAACTATGGCTACACCTTC. Protein: CASSFETANYGYTF.

V gene TRBV5-1 combines with J gene TRBJ2-2; D gene uncertain. This CDR3 spans 16 amino acids. The V end lost 0 bases, the J end lost 0 bases, and 9 bases lay between the germline ends. Germline V gene sequence: CDR1 SGHRS, CDR2 YFSETQ. CDR3 DNA sequence: TGCGCCAGCAGCTTGGTCGTAACGGCGAACACCGGGGAGCTGTTTTTT. Encoded protein: CASSLVVTANTGELFF.

The gene calls are TRBV15 and TRBJ2-5; TRBD2 is a possible D gene (7 bases). V gave up 3 bases and J gave up 1 base, with 12 bases separating them. In germline, CDR1 is LNHNV, CDR2 YYDKDF (reference sequence). CDR3 length equals 15 residues. The CDR3 sequence: CATSRGGGGQETQYF. The CDR3 nucleotides are TGTGCCACCAGCAGGGGGGGCGGGGGCCAAGAGACCCAGTACTTC.

This chain links TRBV5-5 with TRBJ2-7; 7 nucleotides agree with TRBD2. With V trimmed by 7 bases and J by 0 bases, 7 bases remained unmatched. Germline loops: CDR1 SGHKS, CDR2 YYEKEE (reference sequence). The CDR3 sequence is 14 residues long. CDR3 residues: CASLPGGVSYEQYF. In DNA form, the CDR3 reads TGTGCCAGCCTTCCTGGGGGGGTCTCCTACGAGCAGTACTTC.

This CDR3 is CASSARGRRDGEQYF. The CDR3 nucleotides read TGTGCCAGTAGCGCAAGGGGGAGGCGGGACGGGGAGCAGTACTTC. The V and J genes are TRBV19 and TRBJ2-7; D may correspond to TRBD1 or TRBD2 (6 bases each). The CDR3 consists of 15 residues. In germline, CDR1 is LNHDA, CDR2 SQIVND (reference sequence). Trimming took 6 bases from V and 7 from J, leaving 22 bases between them.

This clone was observed once. DNA for the CDR3: TGTGCCATCAGTGCAGGGACTGGAGGGTACGAGCAGTACTTC. It yields the protein CAISAGTGGYEQYF. The chain employs TRBV10-3 and TRBJ2-7, with D possibly TRBD2 on 6 matching bases. The germline V gene encodes CDR1 ENHRY and CDR2 SYGVKD. Deletions cut 4 bases from V and 4 bases from J, with 14 bases between. This CDR3 contains 14 residues.

The DNA of the CDR3 is TGCGCCAGCAGCCAAGGTTTTGGACAGGGAGGCACCGGGGAGCTGTTTTTT. It specifies CASSQGFGQGGTGELFF. The chain links TRBV4-1 to TRBJ2-2, with 8 bases aligning to TRBD1. V lost 1 base and J lost 4; bases outside the gene matches: 8. Germline assignment: CDR1 MGHRA and CDR2 YSYEKL. The CDR3 is made up of 17 amino acids.

V usage is TRBV5-1 and J usage is TRBJ2-2; D is perhaps TRBD1 (5 bases). CDR1 is SGHRS, CDR2 YFSETQ, per germline. Trimming pared 3 bases from V and 4 bases from J, leaving 10 bases between. The CDR3 spans 14 residues. The CDR3, as DNA: TGCGCCAGCAGCTATGGGGCCACCACCGGGGAGCTGTTTTTT. This sequence encodes CASSYGATTGELFF. Full variable domain (remainder filled in from reference TRBV5-1 and TRBJ2-2): KAGVTQTPRYLIKTRGQQVTLSCSPISGHRSVSWYQQTPGQGLQFLFEYFSETQRNKGNFPGRFSGRQFSNSRSEMNVSTLELGDSALYLCASSYGATTGELFFGEGSRLTVL.

This chain uses TRBV7-2 with TRBJ1-5; 7 bases match TRBD1. From germline, CDR1 is SGHTA and CDR2 FQGNSA. Unmatched junction bases numbered 6, after V lost 5 bases and J lost 5 bases. This CDR3 is 14 amino acids long. The CDR3 is CASSPWDSHQPQHF. The CDR3 DNA follows: TGTGCCAGCAGCCCTTGGGACAGCCATCAGCCCCAGCATTTT.